This is a list of T cell receptor beta chains from one sample in a study of blood T cell repertoires in COVID-19. Only in-frame clones appear in the TCRdb table, and some are missing; sequencing was by immunoSEQ multiplex PCR. The sample records about 120,000 clones, over 60% being singletons. The sample consisted of peripheral blood. The receptors here all came from a man between 65 and 85 years old with acute or convalescent COVID-19. CDR3s include the opening cysteine and the closing phenylalanine or tryptophan. Fields, in order: J gene, V gene, clone size, D gene, CDR3 protein, CDR3 DNA. A D gene is named only where the DNA matches it firmly. Clone size is not always given. Where it is, it says once, few, many or a class for expanded clones.

J: TRBJ2-5
V: TRBV2
size: once
D: -
CDR3: CASSGVETQYF
DNA: TGTGCCAGCTCAGGGGTGGAGACCCAGTACTTC

J: TRBJ2-1
V: TRBV9
size: -
D: -
CDR3: CASSEQELATGGNEQFF
DNA: TGTGCCAGCAGCGAACAGGAACTAGCTACCGGGGGCAATGAGCAGTTCTTC

J: TRBJ1-2
V: TRBV7-9
size: -
D: -
CDR3: CASSKGRVYGYTF
DNA: TGTGCCAGCAGCAAGGGCAGGGTCTATGGCTACACCTTC

J: TRBJ2-7
V: TRBV28
size: many
D: -
CDR3: CASSLATTGSEQYF
DNA: TGTGCCAGCAGTTTAGCCACAACAGGGTCCGAGCAGTACTTC

J: TRBJ2-3
V: TRBV4-2
size: -
D: TRBD2
CDR3: CASSQDGTIGTDTQYF
DNA: TGTGCCAGCAGCCAAGATGGGACTATAGGCACAGATACGCAGTATTTT

J: TRBJ2-1
V: TRBV13
size: -
D: TRBD2
CDR3: CASSLTSGRMVEQFF
DNA: TGTGCCAGCAGCCTTACTAGCGGGAGAATGGTAGAGCAGTTCTTC

J: TRBJ1-6
V: TRBV5-5
size: -
D: -
CDR3: CASSLYGAITNSPLHF
DNA: TGTGCCAGCAGCTTGTATGGGGCTATTACTAATTCACCCCTCCACTTT

J: TRBJ2-5
V: TRBV7-2
size: once
D: TRBD2
CDR3: CASSLGLAGGGETQYF
DNA: TGTGCCAGCAGCTTAGGACTAGCGGGGGGAGGAGAGACCCAGTACTTC

J: TRBJ2-1
V: TRBV7-9
size: -
D: -
CDR3: CASSLDRSFYYNEQFF
DNA: TGTGCCAGCAGCTTAGACAGGTCCTTCTACTACAATGAGCAGTTCTTC

J: TRBJ1-2
V: TRBV6-5
size: many
D: TRBD1
CDR3: CASNRQGGADGYTF
DNA: TGTGCCAGCAATAGACAGGGGGGAGCAGATGGCTACACCTTC

J: TRBJ1-4
V: TRBV12-3/TRBV12-4
size: few
D: TRBD1
CDR3: CASSRQGAEKLFF
DNA: TGTGCCAGCAGTCGACAGGGGGCTGAAAAACTGTTTTTT

J: TRBJ1-2
V: TRBV20-1
size: -
D: -
CDR3: CSARDRVGYTF
DNA: TGCAGTGCTAGAGACCGTGTAGGCTACACCTTC

J: TRBJ2-7
V: TRBV13
size: few
D: -
CDR3: CASAFRRLESYEQYF
DNA: TGTGCCAGCGCATTTAGGCGACTAGAGTCCTACGAGCAGTACTTC

J: TRBJ1-1
V: TRBV5-8
size: -
D: TRBD1
CDR3: CASSLAGTGRLGAFF
DNA: TGTGCCAGCAGCTTGGCCGGGACAGGCCGATTAGGGGCTTTCTTT

J: TRBJ1-3
V: TRBV6-5
size: -
D: TRBD1
CDR3: CASWTGGAGNTIYF
DNA: TGTGCCAGCTGGACAGGGGGAGCTGGAAACACCATATATTTT